This is a list of T cell receptor beta chains from one sample in a study of blood T cell repertoires in COVID-19. The repertoire was sequenced with immunoSEQ multiplex PCR; TCRdb's copy has only in-frame clones and lacks some. The repertoire includes 98,000 or so clones, approximately 87% of them detected once, and more than 14% sits in the top ten. Source material: peripheral blood. Receptor source: a man aged 45-60 years with acute or convalescent COVID-19. Both conserved end residues are part of each CDR3. The D gene is left open where the match is weak. Part of the rows lack a size; the others show once, few, many or a class for expanded clones.

v_gene,d_gene,abundance,j_gene,CDR3nt,CDR3aa
TRBV9,-,few,TRBJ2-5,TGTGCCAGCAGCAGACGCCCGGGGGAGACCCAGTACTTC,CASSRRPGETQYF
TRBV10-3,TRBD1,-,TRBJ2-7,TGTGCCACCTCCGACAGGGGCCTCTCCTACGAGCAGTACTTC,CATSDRGLSYEQYF
TRBV30,TRBD2,-,TRBJ2-1,TGTGCCTGGTCGAGCGGGAGTTTCCCCTACAATGAGCAGTTCTTC,CAWSSGSFPYNEQFF
TRBV11-2,-,-,TRBJ2-7,TGTGCCAGCAGCTTAGGGTCGGGAGCACGCTACGAGCAGTACTTC,CASSLGSGARYEQYF
TRBV11-2,TRBD2,-,TRBJ2-2,TGTGCCAGCAGCCGCGGGAGTGTAAGGGCCGGGGAGCTGTTTTTT,CASSRGSVRAGELFF
TRBV27,-,-,TRBJ1-5,TGTGCCAGCAGTTTATCGTTCCAGGGGTGGGGCAATCAGCCCCAGCATTTT,CASSLSFQGWGNQPQHF
TRBV5-1,-,-,TRBJ2-6,TGCGCCAGCAGCCCCTTGCCCCGGGGTGCCCAACTGAGGTCTGGGGCCAACGTCCTGACTTTC,CASSPLPRGAQLRSGANVLTF
TRBV4-2,TRBD2,-,TRBJ2-6,TGTGCCAGCGTTGGGACTAGCGGGGCTGGGGCCAACGTCCTGACTTTC,CASVGTSGAGANVLTF
TRBV5-4,-,-,TRBJ2-4,TGTGCCAGCAGCTCTAGCGTTAAGCACGGGAACATTCAGTACTTC,CASSSSVKHGNIQYF
TRBV30,TRBD1,-,TRBJ1-3,TGTGCCTGGAGTCGGACAGGATCCTCTGGAAACACCATATATTTT,CAWSRTGSSGNTIYF
TRBV7-8,TRBD1,-,TRBJ1-5,TGTGCCAGCAGCTCAAGACAGGGAATTCAGCCCCAGCATTTT,CASSSRQGIQPQHF
TRBV5-1,TRBD1,-,TRBJ1-1,TGCGCCAGCAGCTTTTCGGGACAGGGGGCGAACACTGAAGCTTTCTTT,CASSFSGQGANTEAFF
TRBV6-5,-,-,TRBJ1-1,TGTGCCAGCAGTTACTCGATGCGGCTGGGAGCTTTCTTT,CASSYSMRLGAFF
TRBV6-2/TRBV6-3,TRBD1,-,TRBJ2-7,TGTGCCAGCAGCCCCGGGACAGGGGGCTTCGAGCAGTACTTC,CASSPGTGGFEQYF
TRBV11-3,-,-,TRBJ2-2,TGTGCCAGCAGCCGTCACAAGAACACCGGGGAGCTGTTTTTT,CASSRHKNTGELFF
TRBV5-6,TRBD2,-,TRBJ2-3,TGTGCCAGCAGCTTGGGAGCGGGATTCACAGATACGCAGTATTTT,CASSLGAGFTDTQYF
TRBV30,TRBD1,-,TRBJ2-2,TGTGCCTGGAGCCAAGGGATAGGGGGCAGCACCGGGGAGCTGTTTTTT,CAWSQGIGGSTGELFF
TRBV29-1,TRBD2,-,TRBJ2-2,TGCAGCGTTGAAGTGGGGGAGGGAGTAGGCACCGGGGAGCTGTTTTTT,CSVEVGEGVGTGELFF
TRBV28,TRBD1,-,TRBJ2-4,TGTGCCAGCAATGCCCGACAGGGTCGTGGCAAAAACATTCAGTACTTC,CASNARQGRGKNIQYF
TRBV18,-,-,TRBJ2-3,TGTGCCAGCTCACCCCAGGGGCCTAGTCATGCAGATACGCAGTATTTT,CASSPQGPSHADTQYF
TRBV5-1,TRBD1,-,TRBJ1-1,TGCGCCAGCGGCCAGGGGGCGGACACTGAAGCTTTCTTT,CASGQGADTEAFF
TRBV28,-,-,TRBJ2-6,TGTGCCAGCGGAATACCTCAGGACTCTGGGGCCAACGTCCTGACTTTC,CASGIPQDSGANVLTF
TRBV13,-,-,TRBJ1-2,TGTGCCAGCAGCTTAGCCTCACATCGGGTGGGCTACACCTTC,CASSLASHRVGYTF
TRBV7-8,TRBD2,-,TRBJ2-1,TGTGCCAGCAGCCCAGGGACTAGCGGGAGATACAATGAGCAGTTCTTC,CASSPGTSGRYNEQFF
TRBV5-4,TRBD2,-,TRBJ2-2,TGTGCCAGCAGCTTGGGGCTAGCGGGAGCGCACGGGGAGCTGTTTTTT,CASSLGLAGAHGELFF
TRBV25-1,-,-,TRBJ2-3,TGTGCCAGCAGTGAGCAGGGCCCTCATACGCAGTATTTT,CASSEQGPHTQYF
TRBV10-3,-,-,TRBJ2-1,TGTGCCATCAGTGAGTCAGACAGGGACACTAGACTGGGGGAGGTGGATGAGCAGTTCTTC,CAISESDRDTRLGEVDEQFF
TRBV18,-,-,TRBJ2-7,TGTGCCAGCTCACTAAACCAGAGGCCGGGGGACGAGCAGTACTTC,CASSLNQRPGDEQYF
TRBV5-1,TRBD2,-,TRBJ2-1,TGCGCCAGCAGCTTGGTTCGCAGCGGGAGGCATGAGCAGTTCTTC,CASSLVRSGRHEQFF
TRBV20-1,TRBD2,-,TRBJ2-7,TGCAGTGCTAGTACTAGCGATAACACCTACGAGCAGTACTTC,CSASTSDNTYEQYF
TRBV11-2,TRBD2,few,TRBJ2-7,TGTGCCAGCAGCCGCCTCAAGGGACTAGCTCACGAGCAGTACTTC,CASSRLKGLAHEQYF
TRBV28,TRBD1,-,TRBJ1-5,TGTGCCAGCGGCGACAGGGGGGGACAGCCCCAGCATTTT,CASGDRGGQPQHF
TRBV5-5,TRBD2,-,TRBJ2-1,TGTGCCAGCAGCTTGATTAGCGGGGACTCGAGGGGGCAGTTCTTC,CASSLISGDSRGQFF
TRBV5-4,-,-,TRBJ2-1,TGTGCCAGCAGCTTGGGGGGGAGGTTCAATGAGCAGTTCTTC,CASSLGGRFNEQFF
TRBV24-1,TRBD2,once,TRBJ2-1,TGTGCCACCAGTGATTTAGGCGGGAGGGGTGAGCAGTTCTTC,CATSDLGGRGEQFF